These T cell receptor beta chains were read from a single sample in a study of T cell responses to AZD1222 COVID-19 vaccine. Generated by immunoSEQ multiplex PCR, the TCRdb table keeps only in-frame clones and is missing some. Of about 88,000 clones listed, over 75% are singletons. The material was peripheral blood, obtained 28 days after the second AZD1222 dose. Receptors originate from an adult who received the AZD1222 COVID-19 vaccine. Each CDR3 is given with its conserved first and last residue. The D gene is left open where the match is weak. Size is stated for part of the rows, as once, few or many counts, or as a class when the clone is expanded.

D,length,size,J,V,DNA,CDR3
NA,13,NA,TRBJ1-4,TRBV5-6,TGTGCCAGCAGCTTGTGGGGAAATGAAAAACTGTTTTTT,CASSLWGNEKLFF
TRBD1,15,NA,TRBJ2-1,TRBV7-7,TGTGCTAGCAGCCTGGACAGGAGCTCCTACAATGAGCAGTTCTTC,CASSLDRSSYNEQFF
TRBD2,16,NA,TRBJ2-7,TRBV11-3,TGTGCCAGCAGCCTCTCGGGGGGGGCGGGCCCCTACGAGCAGTACTTC,CASSLSGGAGPYEQYF
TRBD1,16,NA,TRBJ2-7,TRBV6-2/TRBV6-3,TGTGCCAGCAGTGACACGGGGACAGTCTATTCCTACGAGCAGTACTTC,CASSDTGTVYSYEQYF
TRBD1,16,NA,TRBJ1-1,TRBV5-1,TGCGCCAGCAGCCCCAGACCGGCAGGGGGGAACACTGAAGCTTTCTTT,CASSPRPAGGNTEAFF
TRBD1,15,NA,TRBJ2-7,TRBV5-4,TGTGCCAGCAGCGTACGACAGGGGTCGATCTACGAGCAGTACTTC,CASSVRQGSIYEQYF
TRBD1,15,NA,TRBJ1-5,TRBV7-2,TGTGCCAGCAGCTTCGGCAGGGGGCTCAATCAGCCCCAGCATTTT,CASSFGRGLNQPQHF
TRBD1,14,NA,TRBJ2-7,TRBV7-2,TGTGCCAGCAGCTCCGGGACAGGGTACTACGAGCAGTACTTC,CASSSGTGYYEQYF
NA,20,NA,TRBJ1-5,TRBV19,TGTGCCAGTACCCTCTACTCGGGGGGGAGACAGGCAAATAGCAATCAGCCCCAGCATTTT,CASTLYSGGRQANSNQPQHF
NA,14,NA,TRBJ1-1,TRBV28,TGTGCCAGCAGTTTAAGGGGCGCGGGGGTAGAAGCTTTCTTT,CASSLRGAGVEAFF
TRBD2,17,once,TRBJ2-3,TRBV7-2,TGTGCCAGCAGCTTAGTGGGACTAGCGGGGGGGCGAGATACGCAGTATTTT,CASSLVGLAGGRDTQYF
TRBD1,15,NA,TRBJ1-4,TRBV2,TGTGCCAGCAGGGGGACAGGGGCAACTAATGAAAAACTGTTTTTT,CASRGTGATNEKLFF
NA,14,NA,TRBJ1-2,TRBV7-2,TGTGCCAGCAGCTTAGCAGGGCAGGGAGGGGGCTACACCTTC,CASSLAGQGGGYTF
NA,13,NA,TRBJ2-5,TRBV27,TGTGCCAGCAGTTTAGGCTACCAAGAGACCCAGTACTTC,CASSLGYQETQYF
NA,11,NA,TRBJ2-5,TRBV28,TGTGCCAGCAAGGGGGAAGAGACCCAGTACTTC,CASKGEETQYF
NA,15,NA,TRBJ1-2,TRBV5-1,TGCGCCAGCAGCTTGGACCCGCTGAACCCCTATGGCTACACCTTC,CASSLDPLNPYGYTF